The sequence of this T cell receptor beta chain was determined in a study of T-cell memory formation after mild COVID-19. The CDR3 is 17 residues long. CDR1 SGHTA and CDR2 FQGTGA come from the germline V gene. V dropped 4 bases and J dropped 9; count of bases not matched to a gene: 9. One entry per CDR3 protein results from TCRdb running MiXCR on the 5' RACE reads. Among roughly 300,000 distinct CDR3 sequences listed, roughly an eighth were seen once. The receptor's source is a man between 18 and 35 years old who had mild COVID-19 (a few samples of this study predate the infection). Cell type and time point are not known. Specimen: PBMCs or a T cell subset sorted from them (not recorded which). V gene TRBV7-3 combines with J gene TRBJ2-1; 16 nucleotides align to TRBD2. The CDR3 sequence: CASSSPGLAGGQAEQFF. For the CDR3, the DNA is TGTGCCAGCAGCTCTCCGGGACTAGCGGGGGGGCAAGCTGAGCAGTTCTTC.